Each of the 22 T cell receptor beta chains below was sequenced from the same sample in a study of blood T cells in healthy people across ages. Alongside a J-beta primer mix, a sample-barcoded 5' primer served in a second PCR lasting roughly 7 to 11 cycles. In TCRdb, the 5' RACE reads were re-called with MiXCR into one record per CDR3 protein. The sample contains under 700,000 distinct CDR3 sequences, under 30% of which appear only once. Another study also made use of these data, one on T cells of mothers and their children.

The sequenced sample consisted of blood. The receptors were gathered from a boy younger than 18 in good health.

This chain links TRBV20-1 with TRBJ2-1, with TRBD1 identical over 7 bases. In germline, CDR1 is DFQATT, CDR2 SNEGSKA (reference sequence). Germline trimming cut 2 bases from V and 5 bases from J; bases unmatched to any gene: 12. The CDR3 consists of 16 residues. The CDR3 DNA sequence: TGCAGTGCTAGAAAATGGGGGCAGGGGGTTGACAATGAGCAGTTCTTC. Protein sequence: CSARKWGQGVDNEQFF.

This clonotype turned up a few times. The rearrangement joins TRBV6-6 to TRBJ1-4, with D perhaps matching TRBD1 (6 bases). The CDR3 length is 14 residues. Germline assignment: CDR1 MNHNY and CDR2 SVGAGI (reference sequence). Trimming pared 7 bases from V and 7 bases from J, leaving 16 bases between. Here the CDR3 reads CASTSGTQAEKLFF. As DNA, the CDR3 is TGTGCCAGCACATCCGGGACACAGGCTGAAAAACTGTTTTTT.

The chain uses TRBV5-1 and TRBJ1-2, with D possibly matching TRBD1 (5 bases). The V gene lost 0 bases and the J gene lost 4 bases, with 10 bases spanning the gap. The V gene's germline CDR1 is SGHRS and CDR2 YFSETQ. The CDR3 totals 14 residues. The CDR3 DNA sequence: TGCGCCAGCAGCTTGGGGGACGGACTCTATGGCTACACCTTC. Encoded protein: CASSLGDGLYGYTF.

Many counts were recorded for this clonotype. The J gene is TRBJ2-7, the V gene TRBV5-6; tentatively, D is TRBD1 (5 bases). The CDR3 contains 17 residues. The germline V and J ends were trimmed by 2 bases and 0 bases, with 18 bases remaining between them. In germline, CDR1 is SGHDT, CDR2 YYEEEE. For the CDR3, the DNA is TGTGCCAGCAGCTTTCGGACCCCAAGGACACCCTCCTACGAGCAGTACTTC. Its protein product is CASSFRTPRTPSYEQYF. The full variable domain, rest sourced from reference TRBV5-6 and TRBJ2-7, is DAGVTQSPTHLIKTRGQQVTLRCSPKSGHDTVSWYQQALGQGPQFIFQYYEEEERQRGNFPDRFSGHQFPNYSSELNVNALLLGDSALYLCASSFRTPRTPSYEQYFGPGTRLTVT.

This clonotype came up a few times. The chain combines TRBV27 with TRBJ2-5, with D possibly matching TRBD1 (6 bases). CDR1 and CDR2 (germline): MNHEY, SMNVEV (reference sequence). V lost 2 bases to trimming and J lost 2 bases, with 12 bases between them. CDR3 length: 15 residues. CDR3 bases: TGTGCCAGCAGTTTAAGGACAGATATACAAGAGACCCAGTACTTC. As protein: CASSLRTDIQETQYF.

The chain combines TRBV5-1 with TRBJ2-5, with D possibly matching TRBD2 (7 bases). This CDR3 is built from 16 residues. In germline, CDR1 is SGHRS, CDR2 YFSETQ. V was cut by 0 bases and J by 3 bases, with 15 bases left in between. CDR3 region: CASSLDRGADEETQYF. CDR3 DNA: TGCGCCAGCAGCTTGGACCGGGGGGCTGACGAAGAGACCCAGTACTTC. The full variable domain, completed using reference TRBV5-1 and TRBJ2-5, is KAGVTQTPRYLIKTRGQQVTLSCSPISGHRSVSWYQQTPGQGLQFLFEYFSETQRNKGNFPGRFSGRQFSNSRSEMNVSTLELGDSALYLCASSLDRGADEETQYFGPGTRLLVL.

The rearrangement uses TRBV3-1 and TRBJ2-5; D gene unclear. V gave up 2 bases and J gave up 9 bases, with 13 bases separating them. CDR1 and CDR2 from the germline V gene are LGHDT and YNNKEL (reference sequence). The CDR3 is 13 amino acids. CDR3 in amino acids: CASSQNIDSAQYF. CDR3 DNA sequence: TGTGCCAGCAGCCAAAACATCGACTCTGCCCAGTACTTC.

This clonotype was counted a single time. The CDR3 nucleotides read TGCAGTGCTAGAGACGGGGGGACTAGCGGGGGTTCCTACGAGCAGTACTTC. Amino acid sequence: CSARDGGTSGGSYEQYF. The chain employs TRBV20-1 and TRBJ2-7, with TRBD2 matching over 14 bases. Germline CDR1 is DFQATT and CDR2 is SNEGSKA (reference sequence). The CDR3 is 17 residues long. The V gene end was trimmed by 0 bases and the J gene end by 1 base; junction bases not matched to a gene: 5.

The chain joins TRBV4-2 to TRBJ2-5; 9 nucleotides match TRBD1. The closer fit of TRBJ2-7 to the DNA end suggests the J call may be wrong. The CDR3 length is 17 residues. Germline V gene sequence: CDR1 LGHNA, CDR2 YNFKEQ. The CDR3 nucleotides read TGTGCCAGCAGCCAAGACGGACGGACAGGGGAAGTCTACGAGCAGTACTTC. This translates into CASSQDGRTGEVYEQYF.

This clonotype was observed a handful of times. The rearrangement links TRBV7-3 to TRBJ2-3, with D hard to call. V shed 3 bases and J shed 3 bases, with 7 bases lying between them. The V gene's germline CDR1 is SGHTA and CDR2 FQGTGA. The CDR3 consists of 13 residues. The CDR3 nucleotides read TGTGCCAGCAGCTTCTCGACGACAGATACGCAGTATTTT. Translated, it gives CASSFSTTDTQYF.

This clonotype occurred many times. The rearrangement joins TRBV29-1 to TRBJ2-1; no clear D. Germline CDR1 and CDR2: SQVTM and ANQGSEA. V was trimmed by 7 bases and J by 5 bases, leaving 12 bases between them. CDR3 size: 12 residues. CDR3 DNA sequence: TGCAGCGCCCGACTGCTTAACAATGAGCAGTTCTTC. Amino acids: CSARLLNNEQFF.

This chain joins TRBV5-1 and TRBJ2-7; 8 bases agree with TRBD1. V dropped 4 bases and J dropped 2; count of bases not matched to a gene: 5. The CDR3 is 14 residues long. Germline V gives CDR1 SGHRS, CDR2 YFSETQ. Here the CDR3 DNA reads TGCGCCAGCAGCAGGACAGGGTTCGCCTACGAGCAGTACTTC. It specifies CASSRTGFAYEQYF.

The sample holds a few counts of this clonotype. This chain connects TRBV5-1 to TRBJ1-2, with D possibly TRBD1 on 6 matching bases. There are 14 residues in the CDR3. CDR1 and CDR2 from the germline V gene are SGHRS and YFSETQ. The ends were cut back, 1 base at V and 6 bases at J, with 13 bases in the middle. CDR3 nucleotides: TGCGCCAGCAGCTTGCAGGGGACGGGACATGGCTACACCTTC. Its protein is CASSLQGTGHGYTF.

This sequence joins TRBV6-5 and TRBJ2-1; D might be TRBD2 (6 bases). CDR3 size: 14 residues. Trimming cost V 6 bases and J 7 bases, with 16 bases left between them. In germline, CDR1 is MNHEY, CDR2 SVGAGI. The CDR3 region is CASSPRAGRNEQFF. The DNA for the CDR3 is TGTGCCAGCAGCCCGCGGGCGGGACGAAATGAGCAGTTCTTC.

The chain is built from TRBV12-3 or TRBV12-4 and TRBJ2-3; 9 bases are a match to TRBD2. The CDR3 runs 17 residues. Germline trimming cut 4 bases from V and 4 bases from J; bases unmatched to any gene: 12. The chain's CDR3 is CASSSSRIAGVADTQYF. CDR3 in DNA: TGTGCCAGCAGTTCTTCTCGGATAGCGGGAGTTGCAGATACGCAGTATTTT.

The V gene is TRBV6-2 or TRBV6-3, the J gene TRBJ2-5; 7 bases map to TRBD2. Germline V CDR1 and CDR2: MNHEY, SVGEGT. Losses at the gene ends were 7 bases for V and 9 bases for J; bases not matched to a gene: 14. The CDR3 is 14 residues long. The CDR3 spells CASKSSSGTGAQYF. The CDR3 nucleotides are TGTGCCAGCAAGTCGTCTAGCGGAACCGGGGCCCAGTACTTC.

The chain joins TRBV5-1 to TRBJ1-1; 10 nucleotides line up with TRBD1. This CDR3 has 15 amino acids. With 4 bases clipped from V and 5 bases from J, the junction kept 8 bases outside the gene matches. From germline, CDR1 is SGHRS and CDR2 YFSETQ. CDR3 loop: CASSPDRGKGTEAFF. The CDR3 nucleotides read TGCGCCAGCAGCCCGGACAGGGGGAAGGGGACTGAAGCTTTCTTT.

A remark on this clonotype: A junction end diverges from the germline sequence, so it may reflect a read error. The rearrangement joins TRBV12-3 or TRBV12-4 to TRBJ1-1; D may be TRBD1 (5 bases). The CDR3 runs to 13 residues. The CDR3 protein is CASSLGGAGLFPF. The CDR3 region has the DNA TGTGCCAGCAGTTTAGGTGGGGCAGGCCTCTTCCCCTTT.

This clonotype was seen repeatedly, ten times or more. The rearrangement joins TRBV3-1 to TRBJ1-2; weak D call: TRBD1 (5 bases). Germline CDR1 reads LGHDT; CDR2 reads YNNKEL (reference sequence). The CDR3 is 13 amino acids. Trimming removed 4 bases at V and 4 bases at J, with 10 bases between. CDR3: CASSPTASYGYTF. Here the CDR3 DNA reads TGTGCCAGCAGCCCGACAGCCAGCTATGGCTACACCTTC.

This rearrangement joins TRBV7-2 to TRBJ2-5, with 10 bases identical to TRBD2. The V segment lost 8 bases and the J segment 5 bases; nucleotides outside the gene matches: 20. The CDR3 covers 18 residues. Germline V gene sequence: CDR1 SGHTA, CDR2 FQGNSA. CDR3 DNA sequence: TGTGCCAGCTCCCAGGGTACAGCGGGAGGGCTTTCGACTGAGACCCAGTACTTC. Translation: CASSQGTAGGLSTETQYF.

V usage is TRBV20-1 and J usage is TRBJ1-6; 9 nucleotides match TRBD1. Germline V CDR1 and CDR2: DFQATT, SNEGSKA (reference sequence). This CDR3 contains 16 residues. The J segment lost 5 bases and the V segment lost 0 bases, leaving 5 bases of the junction unmatched. The chain's CDR3 is CSARDQGQGDNSPLHF. DNA of the CDR3: TGCAGTGCTAGAGATCAGGGACAGGGTGATAATTCACCCCTCCACTTT.

This chain uses TRBV7-9 with TRBJ2-3; 7 bases are shared with TRBD1. Germline V gene lookup returns CDR1 SEHNR and CDR2 FQNEAQ (reference sequence). The V segment lost 5 bases and the J segment 1 base; nucleotides outside the gene matches: 6. This CDR3 contains 15 residues. This chain's CDR3 is CASSAGTARTDTQYF. As DNA, the CDR3 is TGTGCCAGCAGCGCAGGGACAGCGCGCACAGATACGCAGTATTTT.